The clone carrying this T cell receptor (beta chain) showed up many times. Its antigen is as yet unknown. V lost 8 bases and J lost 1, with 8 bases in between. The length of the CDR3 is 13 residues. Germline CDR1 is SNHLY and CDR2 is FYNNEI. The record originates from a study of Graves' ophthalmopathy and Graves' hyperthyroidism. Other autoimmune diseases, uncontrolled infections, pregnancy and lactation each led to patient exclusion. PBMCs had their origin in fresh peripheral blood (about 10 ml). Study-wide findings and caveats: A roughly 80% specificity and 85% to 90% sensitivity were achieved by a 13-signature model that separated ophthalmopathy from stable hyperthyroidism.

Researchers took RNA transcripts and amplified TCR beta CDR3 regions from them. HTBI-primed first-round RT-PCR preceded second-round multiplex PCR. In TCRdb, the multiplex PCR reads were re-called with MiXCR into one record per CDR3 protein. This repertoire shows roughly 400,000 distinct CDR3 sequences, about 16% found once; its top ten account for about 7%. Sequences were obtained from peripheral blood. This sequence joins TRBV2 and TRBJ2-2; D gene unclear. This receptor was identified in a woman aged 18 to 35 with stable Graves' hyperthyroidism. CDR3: CASVGGNTGELFF. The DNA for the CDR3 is TGTGCCAGCGTCGGTGGGAACACCGGGGAGCTGTTTTTT.